This is a list of T cell receptor beta chains from one sample in a study of T-cell memory formation after mild COVID-19. TCRdb ran MiXCR on the 5' RACE reads and lists one entry per CDR3 protein. The table records 350,000 to 500,000 distinct CDR3 sequences, about a sixth of them present only once. The sequenced sample was PBMCs or a T cell subset sorted from them (not recorded which). The receptors were sampled from a man aged 18 to 30 who had mild COVID-19 (a few samples of this study predate the infection). Cell type and time point are not known. The conserved cysteine and the conserved F or W are not part of the CDR3 here. The D gene is left open where the match is weak.

>TRBJ1-3|TRBV2|TRBD1
ASSPLTGPGNTIY
>TRBJ2-1|TRBV4-3|NA
ASSQDRVVGRGQF
>TRBJ1-3|TRBV7-9|TRBD1
ASSSTGGASGNTIY
>TRBJ1-1|TRBV15|NA
ATSRVNVNTEAF
>TRBJ2-1|TRBV7-6|NA
ASSFPHPDRGLKDYEQF
>TRBJ2-5|TRBV5-1|TRBD2
ASSSGTSGRYQETQY
>TRBJ2-3|TRBV5-1|TRBD2
ASSSGASGSTTDTQY
>TRBJ1-1|TRBV4-1|NA
ASSQDPTEAF
>TRBJ2-3|TRBV6-6|TRBD1
ASSPSGTGRTTQY
>TRBJ2-5|TRBV20-1|NA
SAQKETQY
>TRBJ1-2|TRBV4-3|TRBD1
ASSPQGAHGYT
>TRBJ2-3|TRBV7-9|NA
ASNRALNTDTQY
>TRBJ2-3|TRBV2|NA
ASSRVTDTQY
>TRBJ2-3|TRBV5-1|NA
ASSSQVQTDTQY
>TRBJ1-2|TRBV7-2|TRBD1
ASSLTGEVGYT
>TRBJ2-7|TRBV29-1|NA
SVEDNRADEQY
>TRBJ2-3|TRBV3-1|TRBD2
ASSQVTWLAGVTRTDTQY
>TRBJ1-1|TRBV16|NA
ASSQLKRTEAF
>TRBJ2-3|TRBV7-3|NA
ASSPLGWMNTQY
>TRBJ2-1|TRBV3-1|NA
ASSPPGANEQF
>TRBJ2-3|TRBV19|NA
ASTPAAGSTDTQY
>TRBJ2-3|TRBV6-4|NA
ASSDSDSTDTQY
>TRBJ2-3|TRBV20-1|NA
SARGHTDTQY
>TRBJ2-1|TRBV7-2|TRBD2
ASSLGSGGPYNEQF
>TRBJ1-2|TRBV6-2/TRBV6-3|NA
ASSYANRNGYT
>TRBJ1-1|TRBV20-1|NA
SARRWEEAF
>TRBJ1-3|TRBV6-5|TRBD1
ASSPTGTSGNTIY
>TRBJ2-1|TRBV4-1|TRBD2
ASSNGGALPGNEQF
>TRBJ2-7|TRBV7-2|TRBD1
ASSHRDSPYEQY
>TRBJ1-1|TRBV29-1|NA
SVEEGSTEAF
>TRBJ2-3|TRBV10-3|NA
AISVVGPRADTQY
>TRBJ1-1|TRBV7-9|NA
ASSLGMTEAF
>TRBJ2-2|TRBV4-3|TRBD1
ASSQGVGTGPGELF
>TRBJ2-1|TRBV2|NA
ASSDFGSNEQF
>TRBJ2-7|TRBV5-1|NA
ASSLAAFGGAQY
>TRBJ1-1|TRBV7-2|NA
ASSLDVATEAF
>TRBJ2-2|TRBV7-2|NA
ASSSPRRGVNTGELF
>TRBJ1-1|TRBV7-9|NA
ASSLGGDSEAF
>TRBJ2-1|TRBV7-8|NA
ATIRERFSYNEQF
>TRBJ2-1|TRBV6-2/TRBV6-3|NA
ASRVKTPRSPYNEQF
>TRBJ2-6|TRBV9|NA
ASSVEGRSGANVLT
>TRBJ2-2|TRBV6-6|NA
ASFGVGTGELF
>TRBJ2-2|TRBV7-9|NA
ASSLDAGELF
>TRBJ2-7|TRBV4-1|NA
ASSQYLDYEQY
>TRBJ2-3|TRBV9|NA
ASSFRGGSSTDTQY
>TRBJ1-6|TRBV10-3|NA
AISELESNSPLH